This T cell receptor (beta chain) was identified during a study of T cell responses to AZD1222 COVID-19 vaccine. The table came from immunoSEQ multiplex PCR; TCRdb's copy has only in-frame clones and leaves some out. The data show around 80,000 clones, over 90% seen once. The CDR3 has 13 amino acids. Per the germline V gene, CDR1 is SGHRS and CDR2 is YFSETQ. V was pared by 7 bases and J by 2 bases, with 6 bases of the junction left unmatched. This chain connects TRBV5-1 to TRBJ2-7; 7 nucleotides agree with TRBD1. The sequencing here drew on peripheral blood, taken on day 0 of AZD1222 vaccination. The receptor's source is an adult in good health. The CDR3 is CASSGTAAYEQYF. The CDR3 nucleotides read TGCGCCAGCTCCGGGACAGCCGCCTACGAGCAGTACTTC. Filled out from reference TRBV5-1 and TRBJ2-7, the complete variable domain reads KAGVTQTPRYLIKTRGQQVTLSCSPISGHRSVSWYQQTPGQGLQFLFEYFSETQRNKGNFPGRFSGRQFSNSRSEMNVSTLELGDSALYLCASSGTAAYEQYFGPGTRLTVT.